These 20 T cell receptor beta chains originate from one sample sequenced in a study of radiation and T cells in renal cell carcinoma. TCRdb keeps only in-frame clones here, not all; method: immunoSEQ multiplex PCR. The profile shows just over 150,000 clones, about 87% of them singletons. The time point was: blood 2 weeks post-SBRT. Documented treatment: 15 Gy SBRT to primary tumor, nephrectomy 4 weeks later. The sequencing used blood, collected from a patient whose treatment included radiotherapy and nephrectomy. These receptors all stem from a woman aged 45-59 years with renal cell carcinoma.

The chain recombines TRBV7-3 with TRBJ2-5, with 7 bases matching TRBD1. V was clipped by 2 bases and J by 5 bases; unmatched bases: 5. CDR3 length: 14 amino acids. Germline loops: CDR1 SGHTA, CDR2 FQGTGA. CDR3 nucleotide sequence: TGTGCCAGCAGCTTAGAGGGGGCGCGGGAGACCCAGTACTTC. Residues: CASSLEGARETQYF.

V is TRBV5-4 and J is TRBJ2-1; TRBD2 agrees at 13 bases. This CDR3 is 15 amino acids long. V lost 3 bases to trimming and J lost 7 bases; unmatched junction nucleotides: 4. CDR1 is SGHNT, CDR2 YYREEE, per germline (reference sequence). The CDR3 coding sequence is TGTGCCAGCAGCTCGGGACTAGCGGGGATGAATGAGCAGTTCTTC. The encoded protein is CASSSGLAGMNEQFF.

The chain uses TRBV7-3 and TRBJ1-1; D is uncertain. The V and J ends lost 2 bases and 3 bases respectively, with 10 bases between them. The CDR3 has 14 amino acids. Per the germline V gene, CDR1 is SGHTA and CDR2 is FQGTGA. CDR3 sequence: CASSLGDTDTEAFF. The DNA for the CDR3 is TGTGCCAGCAGCTTAGGCGACACGGACACTGAAGCTTTCTTT.

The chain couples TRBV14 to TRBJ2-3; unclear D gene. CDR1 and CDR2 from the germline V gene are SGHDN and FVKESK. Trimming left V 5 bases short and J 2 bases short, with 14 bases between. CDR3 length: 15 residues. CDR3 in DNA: TGTGCCAGCAGCGGTAGTTGGCTCAACACAGATACGCAGTATTTT. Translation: CASSGSWLNTDTQYF.

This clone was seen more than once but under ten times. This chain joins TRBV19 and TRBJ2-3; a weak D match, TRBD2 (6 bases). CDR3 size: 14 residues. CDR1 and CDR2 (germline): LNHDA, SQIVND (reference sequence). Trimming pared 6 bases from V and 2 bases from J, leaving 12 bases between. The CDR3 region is CASSPGVDTDTQYF. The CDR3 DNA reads TGTGCCAGTAGCCCGGGAGTCGACACAGATACGCAGTATTTT.

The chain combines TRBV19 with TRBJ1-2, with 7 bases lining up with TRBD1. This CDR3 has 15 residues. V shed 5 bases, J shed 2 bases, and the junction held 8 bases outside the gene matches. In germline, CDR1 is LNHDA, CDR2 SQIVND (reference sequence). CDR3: CASSATGTANYGYTF. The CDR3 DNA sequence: TGTGCCAGTAGTGCAACCGGGACAGCAAACTATGGCTACACCTTC.

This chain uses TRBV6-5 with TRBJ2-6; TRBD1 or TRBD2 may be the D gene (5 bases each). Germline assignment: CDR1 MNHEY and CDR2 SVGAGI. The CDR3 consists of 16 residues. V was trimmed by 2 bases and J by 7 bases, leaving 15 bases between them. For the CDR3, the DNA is TGTGCCAGCAGTTACGGGACCCCCTCTAGTGCCAACGTCCTGACTTTC. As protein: CASSYGTPSSANVLTF.

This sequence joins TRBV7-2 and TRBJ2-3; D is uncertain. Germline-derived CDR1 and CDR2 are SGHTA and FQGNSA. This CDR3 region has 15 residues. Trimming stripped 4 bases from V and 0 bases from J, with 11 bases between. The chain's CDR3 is CASSSWGPSTDTQYF. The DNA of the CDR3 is TGTGCCAGCAGCTCGTGGGGTCCTAGCACAGATACGCAGTATTTT.

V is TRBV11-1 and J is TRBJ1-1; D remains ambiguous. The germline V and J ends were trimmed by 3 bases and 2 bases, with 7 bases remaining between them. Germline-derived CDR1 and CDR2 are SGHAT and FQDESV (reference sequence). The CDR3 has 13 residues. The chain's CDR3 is CASSFGGNTEAFF. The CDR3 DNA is TGTGCCAGCAGCTTTGGCGGTAACACTGAAGCTTTCTTT.

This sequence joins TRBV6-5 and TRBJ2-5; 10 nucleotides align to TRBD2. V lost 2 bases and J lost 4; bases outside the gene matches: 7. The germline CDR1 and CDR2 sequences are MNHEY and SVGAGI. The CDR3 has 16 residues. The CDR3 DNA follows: TGTGCCAGCAGTTACAGCCTAGCGGGGGAGAGAGAGACCCAGTACTTC. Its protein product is CASSYSLAGERETQYF.

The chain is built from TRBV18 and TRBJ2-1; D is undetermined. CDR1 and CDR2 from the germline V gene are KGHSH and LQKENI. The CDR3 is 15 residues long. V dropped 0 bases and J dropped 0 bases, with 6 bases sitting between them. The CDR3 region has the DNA TGTGCCAGCTCACCACCGGTGAGCTCCTACAATGAGCAGTTCTTC. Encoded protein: CASSPPVSSYNEQFF.

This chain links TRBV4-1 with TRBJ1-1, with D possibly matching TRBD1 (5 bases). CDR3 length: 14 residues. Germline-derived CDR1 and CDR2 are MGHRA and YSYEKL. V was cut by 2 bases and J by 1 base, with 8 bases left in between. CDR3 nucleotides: TGCGCCAGCAGCCAAAGCGACAGGAACACTGAAGCTTTCTTT. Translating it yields CASSQSDRNTEAFF.

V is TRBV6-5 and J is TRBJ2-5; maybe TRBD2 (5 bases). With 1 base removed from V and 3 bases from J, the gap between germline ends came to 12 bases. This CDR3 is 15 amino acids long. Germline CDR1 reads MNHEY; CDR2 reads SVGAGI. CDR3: CASSYYLEGEETQYF. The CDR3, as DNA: TGTGCCAGCAGTTACTACCTCGAGGGAGAAGAGACCCAGTACTTC.

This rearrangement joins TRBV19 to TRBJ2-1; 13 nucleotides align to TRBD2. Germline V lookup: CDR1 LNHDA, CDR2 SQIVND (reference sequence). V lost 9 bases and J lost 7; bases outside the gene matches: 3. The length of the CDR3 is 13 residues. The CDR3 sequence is CASRGLAGNEQFF. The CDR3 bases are TGTGCCAGCCGGGGACTAGCGGGGAATGAGCAGTTCTTC. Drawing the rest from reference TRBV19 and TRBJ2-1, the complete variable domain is DGGITQSPKYLFRKEGQNVTLSCEQNLNHDAMYWYRQDPGQGLRLIYYSQIVNDFQKGDIAEGYSVSREKKESFPLTVTSAQKNPTAFYLCASRGLAGNEQFFGPGTRLTVL.

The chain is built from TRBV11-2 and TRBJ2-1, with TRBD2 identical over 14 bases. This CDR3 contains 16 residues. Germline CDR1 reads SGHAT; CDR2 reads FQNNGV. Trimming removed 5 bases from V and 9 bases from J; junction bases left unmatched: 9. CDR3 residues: CASSPRLAGGLGEQFF. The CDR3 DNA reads TGTGCCAGCAGCCCAAGACTAGCGGGAGGGCTTGGTGAGCAGTTCTTC.

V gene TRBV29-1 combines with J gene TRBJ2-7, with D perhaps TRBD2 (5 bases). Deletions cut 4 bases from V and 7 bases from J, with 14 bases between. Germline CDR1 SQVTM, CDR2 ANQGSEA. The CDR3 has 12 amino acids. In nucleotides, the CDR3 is TGCAGCGTTGTCCGGGAATCGGGAGAGCAGTACTTC. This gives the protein CSVVRESGEQYF.

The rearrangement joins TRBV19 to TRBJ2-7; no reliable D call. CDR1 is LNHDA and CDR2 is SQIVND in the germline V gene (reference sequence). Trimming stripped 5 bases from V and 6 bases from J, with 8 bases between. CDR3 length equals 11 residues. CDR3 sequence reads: CASSSDGEQYF. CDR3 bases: TGTGCCAGTAGTTCGGATGGCGAGCAGTACTTC.

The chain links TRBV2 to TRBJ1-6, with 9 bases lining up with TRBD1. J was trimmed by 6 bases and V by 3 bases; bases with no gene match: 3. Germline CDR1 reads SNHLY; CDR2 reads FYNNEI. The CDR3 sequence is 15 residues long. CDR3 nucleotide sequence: TGTGCCAGCAGTGACCTGGGACAGGGTAATTCACCCCTCCACTTT. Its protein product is CASSDLGQGNSPLHF.

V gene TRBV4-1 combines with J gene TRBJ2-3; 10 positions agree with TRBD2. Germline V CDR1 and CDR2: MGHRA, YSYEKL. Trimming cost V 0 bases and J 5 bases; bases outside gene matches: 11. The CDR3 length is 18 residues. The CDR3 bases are TGCGCCAGCAGCCAAGATCGGGAAGCGGGGGGGTTCTTAGATACGCAGTATTTT. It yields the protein CASSQDREAGGFLDTQYF.

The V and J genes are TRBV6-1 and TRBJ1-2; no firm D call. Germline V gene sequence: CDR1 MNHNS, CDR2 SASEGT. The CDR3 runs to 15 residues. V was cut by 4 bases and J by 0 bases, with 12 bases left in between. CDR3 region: CASSVQDSSNYGYTF. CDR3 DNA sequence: TGTGCCAGCAGTGTCCAGGACTCCTCTAACTATGGCTACACCTTC.